These T cell receptor beta chains were read from a single sample in a study of shared clonotypes between healthy human individuals. Profiling relied on immunoSEQ multiplex PCR, and the TCRdb table lists in-frame clones only, not all of them. Of about 730,000 clones listed, 72% were seen once; the top ten hold less than 2%. The sample was memory CD4+ T cells sorted from blood. All receptors come from a woman aged 25 to 45 in good health. Each CDR3 is given with its conserved first and last residue. The order of the fields is clone size, D gene, J gene, V gene, CDR3 DNA, CDR3 protein. The D gene is left open where the match is weak. Not all rows give a size; the values are once, few, many and, for expanded clones, a class.

abundance: -
d_gene: TRBD2
j_gene: TRBJ2-5
v_gene: TRBV28
CDR3nt: TGTGCCAGCAGTTTCGGGGGGGGAGAGACCCAGTACTTC
CDR3aa: CASSFGGGETQYF

abundance: -
d_gene: TRBD1
j_gene: TRBJ1-1
v_gene: TRBV7-9
CDR3nt: TGTGCCAGCAGCTCAGAGGGGGCTTGGGAAGCTTTCTTT
CDR3aa: CASSSEGAWEAFF

abundance: once
d_gene: -
j_gene: TRBJ1-5
v_gene: TRBV5-1
CDR3nt: TGCGCCAGCAGCTTGGGCGACGGCAATCAGCCCCAGCATTTT
CDR3aa: CASSLGDGNQPQHF

abundance: -
d_gene: TRBD2
j_gene: TRBJ2-7
v_gene: TRBV6-1
CDR3nt: TGTGCCAGCCATCTGCTAGCGGGAGGTGTCTACGAGCAGTACTTC
CDR3aa: CASHLLAGGVYEQYF

abundance: few
d_gene: -
j_gene: TRBJ1-4
v_gene: TRBV6-6
CDR3nt: TGTGCCAGCAGTTACCAGAGTAATGAAAAACTGTTTTTT
CDR3aa: CASSYQSNEKLFF

abundance: -
d_gene: TRBD2
j_gene: TRBJ2-2
v_gene: TRBV4-1
CDR3nt: TGCGCCAGCAGCCAAGTTCTGCTAGCGGGAGCCGGGGAGCTGTTTTTT
CDR3aa: CASSQVLLAGAGELFF

abundance: few
d_gene: -
j_gene: TRBJ2-5
v_gene: TRBV5-8
CDR3nt: TGTGCCAGCAGCGCCGCGGGGACCGGCGAGACCCAGTACTTC
CDR3aa: CASSAAGTGETQYF

abundance: -
d_gene: -
j_gene: TRBJ2-5
v_gene: TRBV7-9
CDR3nt: TGTGCCAGCAATCCCGCCGGTTCTCAAGAGACCCAGTACTTC
CDR3aa: CASNPAGSQETQYF

abundance: -
d_gene: TRBD1
j_gene: TRBJ2-6
v_gene: TRBV6-5
CDR3nt: TGTGCCAGCAGTAGACAGGGGGCTGGGGCCAACGTCCTGACTTTC
CDR3aa: CASSRQGAGANVLTF

abundance: -
d_gene: -
j_gene: TRBJ1-1
v_gene: TRBV6-4
CDR3nt: TGTGCCAGCAGTTCCGGGCCCCTGGCTGAAGCTTTCTTT
CDR3aa: CASSSGPLAEAFF